Below are 8 T cell receptor beta chains sequenced from a single sample in a study of blood T cell repertoires in COVID-19 (TCRdb year 2020). Receptor libraries were prepared by the immunoSEQ multiplex PCR assay. The immuneACCESS repertoire file appears here via TCRdb, limited to in-frame rearrangements. These files lack a portion of the clones; in checked studies, under half of the deficit traces to unresolved V genes, and the cause of the others is not known. For this sample there are 150,000 to 200,000 clones; more than 75% appear just once. The top ten clonotypes cover roughly 3.5% of the sample. Material: peripheral blood. Source of these receptors: a man in his sixties or seventies with acute or convalescent COVID-19.

The V gene is TRBV29-1, the J gene TRBJ2-7; TRBD2 might be the D (6 bases). The V and J ends lost 8 bases and 2 bases respectively, with 19 bases between them. The CDR3 has 14 residues. Germline V gives CDR1 SQVTM, CDR2 ANQGSEA. The CDR3 coding sequence is TGCAGCACTAAAGGCGGGGTCTCGACCTACGAGCAGTACTTC. Translation: CSTKGGVSTYEQYF.

This chain uses TRBV10-3 with TRBJ2-4; 16 bases are shared with TRBD2. V trimming: 0 bases; J trimming: 1 base; junction bases outside the gene matches: 3. CDR1 is ENHRY, CDR2 SYGVKD, per germline. The CDR3 totals 19 residues. CDR3 in DNA: TGTGCCATCAGTGAGTCGGGACTAGCGGGAGGGAGGGCCAAAAACATTCAGTACTTC. Protein sequence: CAISESGLAGGRAKNIQYF.

The chain carries TRBV3-1 (or the pseudogene TRBV3-2) and TRBJ2-1; TRBD2 matches 9 bases. V was pared by 3 bases and J by 5 bases, with 5 bases of the junction left unmatched. Germline assignment: CDR1 LGHDT and CDR2 YNNKEL (reference sequence). This CDR3 region has 15 residues. The CDR3 spells CASSQGTSRDNEQFF. In DNA form, the CDR3 reads TGTGCCAGCAGCCAGGGGACTAGCAGGGACAATGAGCAGTTCTTC.

This rearrangement joins TRBV5-4 to TRBJ1-2; D may be TRBD1 (5 bases). V dropped 4 bases and J dropped 3 bases, with 13 bases sitting between them. Germline lookup yields CDR1 SGHNT and CDR2 YYREEE (reference sequence). The CDR3 covers 14 residues. Here the CDR3 reads CASSPGGRDYGYTF. CDR3 nucleotide sequence: TGTGCCAGCAGCCCCGGGGGTCGCGACTATGGCTACACCTTC.

The J gene is TRBJ2-7, the V gene TRBV18, with D tentatively TRBD1 (5 bases). Trimming pared 3 bases from V and 2 bases from J, leaving 11 bases between. The CDR3 extends over 14 amino acids. Germline CDR1 KGHSH, CDR2 LQKENI. The CDR3 nucleotides read TGTGCCAGCTCACCCGCAGGGATCGCCTACGAGCAGTACTTC. The encoded protein is CASSPAGIAYEQYF.

This clone has more than one count but fewer than ten. V is TRBV2 and J is TRBJ2-3; possibly TRBD2 for D (7 bases). The CDR3 runs 14 residues. V lost 6 bases and J 5 bases, leaving 15 bases between the germline ends. Germline V CDR1 and CDR2: SNHLY, FYNNEI. CDR3 in amino acids: CASSKRGGLDTQYF. CDR3 bases: TGTGCCAGCAGCAAGAGGGGGGGACTAGATACGCAGTATTTT.

V is TRBV9 and J is TRBJ2-5; D unresolved. The germline V gene has CDR1 SGDLS and CDR2 YYNGEE. The CDR3 extends over 11 amino acids. Trimming left V 4 bases short and J 3 bases short, with 4 bases between. The CDR3 DNA sequence: TGTGCCAGCAGCTTCGAAGAGACCCAGTACTTC. Translation: CASSFEETQYF.

The CDR3 sequence is CASSLVGTYEQYF. For the CDR3, the DNA is TGTGCCAGCAGCTTAGTTGGCACCTACGAGCAGTACTTC. The chain carries TRBV7-2 and TRBJ2-7; D unresolved. Germline CDR1 reads SGHTA; CDR2 reads FQGNSA. V was cut by 1 base and J by 2 bases, with 6 bases left in between. This CDR3 spans 13 amino acids.